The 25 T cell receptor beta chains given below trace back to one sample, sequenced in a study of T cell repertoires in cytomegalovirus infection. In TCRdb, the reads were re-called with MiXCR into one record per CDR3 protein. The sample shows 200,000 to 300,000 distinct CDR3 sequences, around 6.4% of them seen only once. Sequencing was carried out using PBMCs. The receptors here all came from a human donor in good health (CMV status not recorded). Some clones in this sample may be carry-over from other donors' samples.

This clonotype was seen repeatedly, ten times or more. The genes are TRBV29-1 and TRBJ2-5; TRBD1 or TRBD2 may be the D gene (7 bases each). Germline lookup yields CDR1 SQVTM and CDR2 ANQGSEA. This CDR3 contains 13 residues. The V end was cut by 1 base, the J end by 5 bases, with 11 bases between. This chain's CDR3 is CSVEGQGGETQYF. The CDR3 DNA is TGCAGCGTTGAAGGCCAGGGGGGGGAGACCCAGTACTTC.

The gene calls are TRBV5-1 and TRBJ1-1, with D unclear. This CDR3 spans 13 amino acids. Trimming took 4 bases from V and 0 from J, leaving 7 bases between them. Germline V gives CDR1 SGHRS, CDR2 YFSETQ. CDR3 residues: CASSRGMNTEAFF. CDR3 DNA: TGCGCCAGCAGCCGAGGCATGAACACTGAAGCTTTCTTT.

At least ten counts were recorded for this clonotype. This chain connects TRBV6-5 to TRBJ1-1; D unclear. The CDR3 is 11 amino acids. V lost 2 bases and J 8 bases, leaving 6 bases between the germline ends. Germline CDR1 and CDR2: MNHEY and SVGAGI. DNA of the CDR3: TGTGCCAGCAGTTACGGGAGGGAAGCTTTCTTT. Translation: CASSYGREAFF.

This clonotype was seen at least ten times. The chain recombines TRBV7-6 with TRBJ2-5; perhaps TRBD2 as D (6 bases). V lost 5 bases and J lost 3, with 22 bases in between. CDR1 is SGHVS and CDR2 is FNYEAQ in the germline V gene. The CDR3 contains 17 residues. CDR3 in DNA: TGTGCCAGCAGCGACCATCCGGGACTCCCAAGGGAAGAGACCCAGTACTTC. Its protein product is CASSDHPGLPREETQYF.

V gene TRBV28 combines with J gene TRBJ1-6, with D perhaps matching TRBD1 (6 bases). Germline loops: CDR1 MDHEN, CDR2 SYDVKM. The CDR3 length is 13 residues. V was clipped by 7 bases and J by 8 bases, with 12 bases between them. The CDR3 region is CASIGGADSPLHF. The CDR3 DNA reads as TGTGCCAGCATCGGGGGCGCGGATTCACCCCTCCACTTT.

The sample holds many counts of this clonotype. The CDR3 region has the DNA TGTGCCAGCAGTGCTTCCGGGACCCCATACGATGAGCAGTTCTTC. Residues: CASSASGTPYDEQFF. The J gene is TRBJ2-1, the V gene TRBV6-1; D may correspond to TRBD1 or TRBD2 (5 bases each). CDR1 and CDR2 (germline): MNHNS, SASEGT. Trimming cost V 4 bases and J 8 bases, with 18 bases left between them. The CDR3 is made up of 15 amino acids.

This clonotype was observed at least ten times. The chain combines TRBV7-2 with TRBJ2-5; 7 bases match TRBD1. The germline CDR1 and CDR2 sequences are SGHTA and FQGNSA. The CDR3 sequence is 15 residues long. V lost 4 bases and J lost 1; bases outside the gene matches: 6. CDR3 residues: CASSSTGTAQETQYF. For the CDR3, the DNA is TGTGCCAGCAGCTCAACCGGGACAGCCCAAGAGACCCAGTACTTC. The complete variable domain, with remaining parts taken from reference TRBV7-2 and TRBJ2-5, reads GAGVSQSPSNKVTEKGKDVELRCDPISGHTALYWYRQSLGQGLEFLIYFQGNSAPDKSGLPSDRFSAERTGGSVSTLTIQRTQQEDSAVYLCASSSTGTAQETQYFGPGTRLLVL.

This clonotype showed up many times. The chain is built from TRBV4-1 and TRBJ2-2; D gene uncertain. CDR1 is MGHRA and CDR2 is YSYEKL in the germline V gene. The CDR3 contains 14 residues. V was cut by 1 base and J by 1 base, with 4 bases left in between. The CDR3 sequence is CASSQVGNTGELFF. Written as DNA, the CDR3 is TGCGCCAGCAGCCAAGTCGGGAACACCGGGGAGCTGTTTTTT.

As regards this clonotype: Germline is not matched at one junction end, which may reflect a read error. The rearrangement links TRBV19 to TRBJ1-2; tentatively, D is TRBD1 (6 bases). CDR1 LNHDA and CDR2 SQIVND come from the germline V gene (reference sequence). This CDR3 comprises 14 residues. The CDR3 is CASSIRQDVYGYPF. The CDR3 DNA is TGTGCCAGTAGTATTCGACAGGACGTTTATGGCTACCCCTTC.

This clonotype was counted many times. This CDR3 is CASSLSQGSEAFF. The CDR3 nucleotides are TGTGCCAGCAGCTTATCACAGGGCAGTGAAGCTTTCTTT. This chain links TRBV7-8 with TRBJ1-1; maybe TRBD1 (6 bases). The germline gives CDR1 SGHVS, CDR2 FQNEAQ. The CDR3 totals 13 residues. The ends were cut back, 2 bases at V and 7 bases at J, with 11 bases in the middle. The variable domain in full, completed from reference TRBV7-8 and TRBJ1-1, reads GAGVSQSPRYKVAKRGQDVALRCDPISGHVSLFWYQQALGQGPEFLTYFQNEAQLDKSGLPSDRFFAERPEGSVSTLKIQRTQQEDSAVYLCASSLSQGSEAFFGQGTRLTVV.

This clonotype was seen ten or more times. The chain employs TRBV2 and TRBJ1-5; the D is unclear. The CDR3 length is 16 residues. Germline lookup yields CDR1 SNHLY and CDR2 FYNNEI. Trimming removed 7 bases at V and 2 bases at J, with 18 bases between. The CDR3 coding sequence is TGTGCCAGCAATCCCCGGGGAAGAGAGGGCAATCAGCCCCAGCATTTT. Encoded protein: CASNPRGREGNQPQHF.

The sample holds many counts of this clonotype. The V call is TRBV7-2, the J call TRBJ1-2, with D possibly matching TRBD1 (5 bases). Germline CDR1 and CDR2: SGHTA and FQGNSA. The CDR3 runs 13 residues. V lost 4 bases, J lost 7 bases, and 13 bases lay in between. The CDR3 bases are TGTGCCAGCAGCTCCATTGGGGCGGGTGGCTACACCTTC. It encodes CASSSIGAGGYTF.

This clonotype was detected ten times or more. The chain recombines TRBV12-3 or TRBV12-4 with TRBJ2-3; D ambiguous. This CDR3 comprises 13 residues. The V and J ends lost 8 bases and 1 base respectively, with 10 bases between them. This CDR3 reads CASAQERTDTQYF. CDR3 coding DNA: TGTGCCAGCGCACAAGAGCGCACAGATACGCAGTATTTT.

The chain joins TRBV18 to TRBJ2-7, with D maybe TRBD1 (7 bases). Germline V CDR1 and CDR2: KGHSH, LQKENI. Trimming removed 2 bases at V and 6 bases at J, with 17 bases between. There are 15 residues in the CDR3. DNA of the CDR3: TGTGCCAGCTCACCAGATCCAGGGGGGATGAGCGAGCAGTACTTC. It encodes CASSPDPGGMSEQYF. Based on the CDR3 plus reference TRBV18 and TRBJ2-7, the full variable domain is NAGVMQNPRHLVRRRGQEARLRCSPMKGHSHVYWYRQLPEEGLKFMVYLQKENIIDESGMPKERFSAEFPKEGPSILRIQQVVRGDSAAYFCASSPDPGGMSEQYFGPGTRLTVT.

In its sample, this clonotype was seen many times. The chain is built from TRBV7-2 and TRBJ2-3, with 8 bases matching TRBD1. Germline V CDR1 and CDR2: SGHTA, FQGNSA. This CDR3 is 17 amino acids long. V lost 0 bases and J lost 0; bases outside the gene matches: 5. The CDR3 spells CASSLARGTGSTDTQYF. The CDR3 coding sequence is TGTGCCAGCAGCTTAGCGCGTGGGACAGGCAGCACAGATACGCAGTATTTT. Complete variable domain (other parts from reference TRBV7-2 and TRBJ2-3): GAGVSQSPSNKVTEKGKDVELRCDPISGHTALYWYRQSLGQGLEFLIYFQGNSAPDKSGLPSDRFSAERTGGSVSTLTIQRTQQEDSAVYLCASSLARGTGSTDTQYFGPGTRLTVL.

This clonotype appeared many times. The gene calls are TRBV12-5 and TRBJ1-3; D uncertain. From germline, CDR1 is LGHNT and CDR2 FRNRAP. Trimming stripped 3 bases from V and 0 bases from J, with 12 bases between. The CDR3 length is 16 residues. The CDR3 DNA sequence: TGTGCTAGTGGTTTTAAAGACGGCATCTCTGGAAACACCATATATTTT. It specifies CASGFKDGISGNTIYF.

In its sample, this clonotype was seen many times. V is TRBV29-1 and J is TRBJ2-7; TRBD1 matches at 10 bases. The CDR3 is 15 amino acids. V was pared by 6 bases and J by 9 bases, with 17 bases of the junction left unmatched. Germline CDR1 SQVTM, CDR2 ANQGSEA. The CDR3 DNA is TGCAGCGTGATGGGAAATACCGGGACAGGGGACGCGCAGTACTTC. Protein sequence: CSVMGNTGTGDAQYF.

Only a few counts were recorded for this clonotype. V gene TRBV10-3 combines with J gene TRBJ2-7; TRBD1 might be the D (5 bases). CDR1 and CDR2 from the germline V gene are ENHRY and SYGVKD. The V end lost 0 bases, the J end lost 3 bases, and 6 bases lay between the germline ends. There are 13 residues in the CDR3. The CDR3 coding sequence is TGTGCCATCAGTGAGTCCGACAGCTACGAGCAGTACTTC. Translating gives CAISESDSYEQYF.

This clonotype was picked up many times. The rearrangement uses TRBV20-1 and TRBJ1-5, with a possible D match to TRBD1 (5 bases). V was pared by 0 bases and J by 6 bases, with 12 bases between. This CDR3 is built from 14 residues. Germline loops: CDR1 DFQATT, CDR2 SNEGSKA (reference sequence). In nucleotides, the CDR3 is TGCAGTGCTAGAGACCCCCTGGGGGGTCAGCCCCAGCATTTT. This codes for CSARDPLGGQPQHF.

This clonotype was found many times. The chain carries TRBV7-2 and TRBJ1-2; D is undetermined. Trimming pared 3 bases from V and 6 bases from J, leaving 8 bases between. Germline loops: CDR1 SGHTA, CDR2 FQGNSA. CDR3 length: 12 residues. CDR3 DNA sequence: TGTGCCAGCAGCTTGATGGTAGATGGCTACACCTTC. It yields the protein CASSLMVDGYTF.

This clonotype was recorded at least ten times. The CDR3 nucleotides read TGTGCCAGCAGTTCGGGACAGGGGGACGGAAACACCATATATTTT. It codes for CASSSGQGDGNTIYF. The chain uses TRBV28 and TRBJ1-3, with 11 bases matching TRBD1. Trimming took 4 bases from V and 4 from J; bases not matched to a gene: 3. This CDR3 region has 15 residues. CDR1 and CDR2 (germline): MDHEN, SYDVKM.

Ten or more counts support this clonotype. The CDR3 is CSAHRDQYSNQPQHF. The CDR3 bases are TGCAGTGCTCACAGGGACCAATATAGCAATCAGCCCCAGCATTTT. This sequence joins TRBV20-1 and TRBJ1-5, with D maybe TRBD1 (6 bases). Germline loops: CDR1 DFQATT, CDR2 SNEGSKA (reference sequence). The germline V and J ends were trimmed by 5 bases and 0 bases, with 14 bases remaining between them. CDR3 length: 15 residues.

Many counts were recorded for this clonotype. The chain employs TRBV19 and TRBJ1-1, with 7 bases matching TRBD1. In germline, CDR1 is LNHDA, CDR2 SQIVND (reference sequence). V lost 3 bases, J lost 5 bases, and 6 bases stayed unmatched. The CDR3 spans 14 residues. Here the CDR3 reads CASSIPQGNTEAFF. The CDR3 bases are TGTGCCAGTAGTATCCCACAGGGGAATACTGAAGCTTTCTTT.

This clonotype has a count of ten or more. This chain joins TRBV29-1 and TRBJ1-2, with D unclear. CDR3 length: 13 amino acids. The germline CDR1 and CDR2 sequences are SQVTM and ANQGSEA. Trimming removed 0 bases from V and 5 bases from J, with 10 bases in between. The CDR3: CSVEDRVGYGYTF. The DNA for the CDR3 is TGCAGCGTTGAAGACCGGGTAGGGTATGGCTACACCTTC.

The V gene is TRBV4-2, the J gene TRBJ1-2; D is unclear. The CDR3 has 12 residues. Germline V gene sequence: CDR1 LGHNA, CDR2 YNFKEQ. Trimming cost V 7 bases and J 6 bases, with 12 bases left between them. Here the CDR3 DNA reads TGTGCCAGCACCGACGGCCCTGATGGCTACACCTTC. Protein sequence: CASTDGPDGYTF.